This T cell receptor (beta chain) is from a study of blood T cell repertoires in COVID-19. The sample holds a few counts of this clone. Sequencing was performed with immunoSEQ multiplex PCR; in TCRdb, only in-frame clones are kept and a portion is missing. The sample consists of 350,000 to 450,000 clones, more than 85% of them appearing once. Germline-derived CDR1 and CDR2 are ENHRY and SYGVKD. Trimming removed 4 bases at V and 7 bases at J, with 13 bases between. The CDR3 is 13 residues long. Donors were grouped by their self-reported clinical history. Contact with a PCR-confirmed or clinician-diagnosed COVID-19 case occurred within 2 weeks of entry.

The TCR originated in a woman aged 40 to 55 who had been exposed to COVID-19. Sequencing was performed on PBMCs or T cells enriched from blood (not recorded which). V and J are TRBV10-3 and TRBJ1-1, with a possible D match to TRBD1 (5 bases). The CDR3 here is CAISGRQLDEAFF. Written as DNA, the CDR3 is TGTGCCATCAGTGGCAGACAGTTGGATGAAGCTTTCTTT.